This T cell receptor (beta chain) was captured in a study of vaccination effects on CD4 cells after COVID-19. The wider study: Before sequencing took place, the ViraFEST assay used viral peptide pools to expand antigen-specific CD4+ T cells.

With respect to this clone: Antigen specificity is unknown.

Assay used: immunoSEQ multiplex PCR; TCRdb lists only in-frame clones, some missing. Of some 49,000 clones listed, approximately 74% were seen once; the top ten hold more than 6.5%. Culture proceeded for approximately nine days, and CD4+ T cells were then isolated. Fresh IL-2-containing medium replaced half the medium on days 3 and 7. The CDR3 covers 15 residues. V lost 0 bases, J lost 2 bases, and 10 bases lay in between. CDR1 KGHSH and CDR2 LQKENI come from the germline V gene. The sequences come from CD4+ T cells from PBMCs cultured without peptide, collected before COVID-19 vaccination. The chain links TRBV18 to TRBJ1-1; a weak D match, TRBD1 (5 bases). This clonotype was obtained from a human donor who had a prior SARS-CoV-2 infection. CDR3 sequence reads: CASSPPRGYNTEAFF. CDR3 DNA: TGTGCCAGCTCACCACCAAGGGGATACAACACTGAAGCTTTCTTT.